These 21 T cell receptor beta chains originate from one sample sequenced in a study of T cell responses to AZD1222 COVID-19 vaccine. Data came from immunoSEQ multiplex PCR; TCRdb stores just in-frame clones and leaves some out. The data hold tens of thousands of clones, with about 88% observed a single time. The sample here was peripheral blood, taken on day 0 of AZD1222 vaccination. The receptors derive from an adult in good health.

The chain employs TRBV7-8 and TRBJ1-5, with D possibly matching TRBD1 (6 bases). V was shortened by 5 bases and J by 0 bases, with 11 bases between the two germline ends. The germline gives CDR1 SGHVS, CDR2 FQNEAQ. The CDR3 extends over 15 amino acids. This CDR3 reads CASSRTVNSNQPQHF. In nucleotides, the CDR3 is TGTGCCAGCAGCCGGACAGTAAATAGCAATCAGCCCCAGCATTTT.

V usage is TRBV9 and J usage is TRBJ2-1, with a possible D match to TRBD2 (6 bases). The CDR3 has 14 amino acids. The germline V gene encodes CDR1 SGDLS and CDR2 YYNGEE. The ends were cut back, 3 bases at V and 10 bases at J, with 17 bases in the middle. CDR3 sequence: CASSGGTSSVEQFF. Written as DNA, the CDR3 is TGTGCCAGCAGCGGGGGGACTTCATCGGTCGAGCAGTTCTTC.

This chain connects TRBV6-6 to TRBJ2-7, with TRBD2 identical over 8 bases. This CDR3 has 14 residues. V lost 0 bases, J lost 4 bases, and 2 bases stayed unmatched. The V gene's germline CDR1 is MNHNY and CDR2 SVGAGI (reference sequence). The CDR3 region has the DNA TGTGCCAGCAGTTACTCTACGGGAGGGTACGAGCAGTACTTC. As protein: CASSYSTGGYEQYF.

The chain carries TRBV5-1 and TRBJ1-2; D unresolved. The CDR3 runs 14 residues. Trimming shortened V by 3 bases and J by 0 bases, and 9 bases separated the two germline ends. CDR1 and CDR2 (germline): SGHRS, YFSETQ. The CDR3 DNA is TGCGCCAGCAGCTCCGGTGTTCCTAACTATGGCTACACCTTC. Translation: CASSSGVPNYGYTF.

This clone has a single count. The CDR3 coding sequence is TGTGCCAGCAGTTCGGGGGCGGGGTACGAGCAGTACTTC. Protein: CASSSGAGYEQYF. This chain links TRBV11-1 with TRBJ2-7; D may correspond to TRBD1 or TRBD2 (6 bases each). V lost 6 bases and J 4 bases, leaving 13 bases between the germline ends. The CDR3 sequence is 13 residues long. Looked up from germline, CDR1 is SGHAT and CDR2 is FQDESV (reference sequence).

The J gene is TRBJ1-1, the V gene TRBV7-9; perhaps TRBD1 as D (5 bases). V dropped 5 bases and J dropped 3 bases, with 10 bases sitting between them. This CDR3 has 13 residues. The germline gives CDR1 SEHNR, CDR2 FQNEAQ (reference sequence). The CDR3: CASSPQGDTEAFF. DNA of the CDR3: TGTGCCAGCAGCCCCCAAGGGGACACTGAAGCTTTCTTT.

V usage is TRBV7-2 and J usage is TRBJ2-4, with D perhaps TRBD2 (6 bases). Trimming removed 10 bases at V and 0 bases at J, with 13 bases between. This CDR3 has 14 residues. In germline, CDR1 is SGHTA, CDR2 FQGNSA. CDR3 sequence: CATGASLAKNIQYF. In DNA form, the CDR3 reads TGTGCCACGGGAGCCAGTCTAGCCAAAAACATTCAGTACTTC. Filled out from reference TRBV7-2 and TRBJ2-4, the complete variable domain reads GAGVSQSPSNKVTEKGKDVELRCDPISGHTALYWYRQSLGQGLEFLIYFQGNSAPDKSGLPSDRFSAERTGGSVSTLTIQRTQQEDSAVYLCATGASLAKNIQYFGAGTRLSVL.

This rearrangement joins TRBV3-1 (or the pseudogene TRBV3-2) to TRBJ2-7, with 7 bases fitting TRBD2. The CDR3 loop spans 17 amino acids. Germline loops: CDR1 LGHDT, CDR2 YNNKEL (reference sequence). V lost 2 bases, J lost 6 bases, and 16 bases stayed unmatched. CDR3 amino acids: CASSQSRGAGVNLEQYF. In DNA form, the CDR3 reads TGTGCCAGCAGCCAATCCAGAGGGGCGGGAGTAAATCTCGAGCAGTACTTC.

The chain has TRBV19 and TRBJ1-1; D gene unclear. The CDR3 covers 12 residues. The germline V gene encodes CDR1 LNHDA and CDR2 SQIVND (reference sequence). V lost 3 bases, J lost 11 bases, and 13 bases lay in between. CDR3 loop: CASSIPRGRAFF. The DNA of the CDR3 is TGTGCCAGTAGTATCCCTAGAGGCCGTGCTTTCTTT.

The CDR3 sequence: CASSYSANTEAFF. In DNA form, the CDR3 reads TGCGCCAGCAGCTACTCAGCCAACACTGAAGCTTTCTTT. The chain couples TRBV5-1 to TRBJ1-1; D not certain. In germline, CDR1 is SGHRS, CDR2 YFSETQ. The ends were cut back, 3 bases at V and 2 bases at J, with 8 bases in the middle. This CDR3 comprises 13 residues.

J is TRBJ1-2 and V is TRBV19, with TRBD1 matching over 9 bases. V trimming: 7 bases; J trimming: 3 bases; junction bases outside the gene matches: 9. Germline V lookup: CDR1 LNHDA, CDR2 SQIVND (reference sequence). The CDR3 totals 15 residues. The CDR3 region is CASTEDRGPDYGYTF. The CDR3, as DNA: TGTGCCAGTACTGAGGACAGGGGTCCGGACTATGGCTACACCTTC.

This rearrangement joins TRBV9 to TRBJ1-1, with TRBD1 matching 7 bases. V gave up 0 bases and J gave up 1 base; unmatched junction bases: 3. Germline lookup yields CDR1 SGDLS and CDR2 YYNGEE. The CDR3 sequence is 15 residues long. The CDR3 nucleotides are TGTGCCAGCAGCGTAGATACAGGGGCGAACACTGAAGCTTTCTTT. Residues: CASSVDTGANTEAFF.

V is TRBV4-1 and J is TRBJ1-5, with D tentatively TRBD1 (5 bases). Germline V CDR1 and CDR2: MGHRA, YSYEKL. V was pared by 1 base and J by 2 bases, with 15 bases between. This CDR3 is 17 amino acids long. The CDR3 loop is CASSQGESREGNQPQHF. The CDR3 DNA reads TGCGCCAGCAGCCAAGGAGAAAGCAGGGAGGGCAATCAGCCCCAGCATTTT.

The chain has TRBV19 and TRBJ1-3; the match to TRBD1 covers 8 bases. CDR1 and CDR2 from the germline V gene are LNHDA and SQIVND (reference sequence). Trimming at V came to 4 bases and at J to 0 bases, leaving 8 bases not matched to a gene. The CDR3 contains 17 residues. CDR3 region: CASSKPGQANSGNTIYF. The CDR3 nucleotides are TGTGCCAGTAGTAAGCCGGGACAGGCAAACTCTGGAAACACCATATATTTT.

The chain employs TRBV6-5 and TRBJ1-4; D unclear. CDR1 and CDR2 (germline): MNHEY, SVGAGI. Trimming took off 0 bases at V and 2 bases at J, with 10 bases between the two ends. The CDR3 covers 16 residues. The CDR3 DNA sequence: TGTGCCAGCAGTTACTCGTCAGGACCGACTAATGAAAAACTGTTTTTT. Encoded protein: CASSYSSGPTNEKLFF.

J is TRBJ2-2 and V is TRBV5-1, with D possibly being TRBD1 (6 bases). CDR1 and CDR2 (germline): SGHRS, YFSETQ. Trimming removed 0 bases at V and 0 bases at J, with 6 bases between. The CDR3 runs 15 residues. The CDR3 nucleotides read TGCGCCAGCAGCTTGGGGACAGCGAACACCGGGGAGCTGTTTTTT. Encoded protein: CASSLGTANTGELFF.

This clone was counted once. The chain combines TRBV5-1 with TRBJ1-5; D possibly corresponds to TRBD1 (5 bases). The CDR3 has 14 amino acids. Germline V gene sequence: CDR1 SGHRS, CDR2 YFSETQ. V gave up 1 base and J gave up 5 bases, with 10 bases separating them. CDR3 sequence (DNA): TGCGCCAGCAGCTTGCTCCTGGGGGATCAGCCCCAGCATTTT. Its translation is CASSLLLGDQPQHF. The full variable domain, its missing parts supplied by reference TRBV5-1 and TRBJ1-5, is KAGVTQTPRYLIKTRGQQVTLSCSPISGHRSVSWYQQTPGQGLQFLFEYFSETQRNKGNFPGRFSGRQFSNSRSEMNVSTLELGDSALYLCASSLLLGDQPQHFGDGTRLSIL.

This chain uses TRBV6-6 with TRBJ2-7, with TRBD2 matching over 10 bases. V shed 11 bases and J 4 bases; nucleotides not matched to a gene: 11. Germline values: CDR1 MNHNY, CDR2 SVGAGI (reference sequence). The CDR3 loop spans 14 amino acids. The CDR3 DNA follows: TGTGCCGCCAGACCTAGCGGGAGTTCTTACGAGCAGTACTTC. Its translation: CAARPSGSSYEQYF.

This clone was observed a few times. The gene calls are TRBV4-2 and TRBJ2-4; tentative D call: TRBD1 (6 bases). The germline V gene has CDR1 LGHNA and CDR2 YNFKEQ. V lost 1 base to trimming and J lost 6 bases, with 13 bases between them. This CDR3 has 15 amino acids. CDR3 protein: CASSQVVGAGNIQYF. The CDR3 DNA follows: TGTGCCAGCAGCCAAGTGGTGGGGGCGGGAAACATTCAGTACTTC.

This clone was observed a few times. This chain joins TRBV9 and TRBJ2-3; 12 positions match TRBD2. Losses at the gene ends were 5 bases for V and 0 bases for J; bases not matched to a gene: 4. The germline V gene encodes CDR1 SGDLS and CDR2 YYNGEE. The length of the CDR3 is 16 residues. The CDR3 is CASRDGTSGSTDTQYF. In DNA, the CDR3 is TGTGCCAGCAGGGACGGGACTAGCGGGAGCACAGATACGCAGTATTTT.

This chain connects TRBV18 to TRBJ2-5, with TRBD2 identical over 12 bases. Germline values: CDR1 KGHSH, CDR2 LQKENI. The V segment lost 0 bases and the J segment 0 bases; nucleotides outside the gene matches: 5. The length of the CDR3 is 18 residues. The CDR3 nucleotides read TGTGCCAGCTCACCACCGGGTCTAGCGGGAGGGTACCAAGAGACCCAGTACTTC. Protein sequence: CASSPPGLAGGYQETQYF.